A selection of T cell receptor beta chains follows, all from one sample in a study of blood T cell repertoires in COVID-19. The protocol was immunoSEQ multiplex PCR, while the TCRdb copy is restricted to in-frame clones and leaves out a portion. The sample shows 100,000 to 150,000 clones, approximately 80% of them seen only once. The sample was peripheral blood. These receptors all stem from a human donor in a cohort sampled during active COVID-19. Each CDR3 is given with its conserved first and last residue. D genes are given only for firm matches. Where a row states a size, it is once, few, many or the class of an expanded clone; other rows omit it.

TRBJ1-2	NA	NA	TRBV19	CASNDPNPGRDYGYTF	TGTGCCAGTAATGACCCAAATCCAGGGAGGGACTATGGCTACACCTTC
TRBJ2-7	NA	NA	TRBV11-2	CASSSYMGGYEQYF	TGTGCCAGCAGCTCTTATATGGGGGGATACGAGCAGTACTTC
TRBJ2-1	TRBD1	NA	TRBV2	CASSQNPGGRFNEQFF	TGTGCCAGCAGTCAAAACCCAGGGGGAAGGTTCAATGAGCAGTTCTTC
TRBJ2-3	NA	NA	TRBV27	CASSVVSSTDTQYF	TGTGCCAGCAGTGTTGTTTCTAGCACAGATACGCAGTATTTT
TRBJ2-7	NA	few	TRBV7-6	CASSPGGFYEQYF	TGTGCCAGCAGCCCAGGGGGGTTCTACGAGCAGTACTTC
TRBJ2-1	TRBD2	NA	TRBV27	CASSPIGLAGGPVF	TGTGCCAGCAGCCCGATTGGACTAGCGGGGGGCCCGGTCTTC
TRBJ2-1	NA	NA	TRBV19	CASSFGGSRSYNEQFF	TGTGCCAGTAGTTTTGGAGGGTCCCGGTCCTACAATGAGCAGTTCTTC
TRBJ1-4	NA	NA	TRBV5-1	CASSSPGGSEKLFF	TGCGCCAGCAGCTCACCGGGGGGATCTGAAAAACTGTTTTTT
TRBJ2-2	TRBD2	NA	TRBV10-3	CASGGTANTGELFF	TGTGCCAGCGGGGGGACCGCAAACACCGGGGAGCTGTTTTTT
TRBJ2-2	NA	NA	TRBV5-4	CASSLVHLNTGELFF	TGTGCCAGCAGCTTGGTTCACTTGAACACCGGGGAGCTGTTTTTT
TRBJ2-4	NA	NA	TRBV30	CAWSPSGVAKNIQYF	TGTGCCTGGAGTCCCTCAGGTGTAGCCAAAAACATTCAGTACTTC
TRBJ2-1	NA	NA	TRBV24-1	CATSDPSYNEQFF	TGTGCCACCAGTGATCCCAGTTACAATGAGCAGTTCTTC
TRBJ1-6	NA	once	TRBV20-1	CSASRLFGSQNSPLHF	TGCAGTGCTAGTAGGCTTTTCGGGTCCCAAAATTCACCCCTCCACTTT
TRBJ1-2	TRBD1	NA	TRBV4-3	CASSQAGQGENYGYTF	TGCGCCAGCAGCCAAGCCGGACAGGGGGAAAACTATGGCTACACCTTC
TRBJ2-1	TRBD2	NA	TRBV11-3	CASSLGSGGGEQFF	TGTGCCAGCAGCTTAGGTAGCGGGGGTGGTGAGCAGTTCTTC
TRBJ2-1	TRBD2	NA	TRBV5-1	CASSLDGRAANEQFF	TGCGCCAGCAGCTTGGACGGGAGGGCCGCCAATGAGCAGTTCTTC
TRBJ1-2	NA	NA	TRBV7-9	CASSLARTSLDGYTF	TGTGCCAGCAGCTTAGCACGGACAAGTTTGGATGGCTACACCTTC
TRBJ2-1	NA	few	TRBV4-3	CASSQDREGEQFF	TGCGCCAGCAGCCAAGATCGAGAGGGTGAGCAGTTCTTC
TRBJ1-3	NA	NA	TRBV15	CATSRDRVSALAGNTIYF	TGTGCCACCAGCAGAGATCGGGTATCAGCTTTAGCTGGAAACACCATATATTTT
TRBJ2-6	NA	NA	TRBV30	CAWSVGGTGANVLTF	TGTGCCTGGAGTGTGGGAGGTACTGGGGCCAACGTCCTGACTTTC